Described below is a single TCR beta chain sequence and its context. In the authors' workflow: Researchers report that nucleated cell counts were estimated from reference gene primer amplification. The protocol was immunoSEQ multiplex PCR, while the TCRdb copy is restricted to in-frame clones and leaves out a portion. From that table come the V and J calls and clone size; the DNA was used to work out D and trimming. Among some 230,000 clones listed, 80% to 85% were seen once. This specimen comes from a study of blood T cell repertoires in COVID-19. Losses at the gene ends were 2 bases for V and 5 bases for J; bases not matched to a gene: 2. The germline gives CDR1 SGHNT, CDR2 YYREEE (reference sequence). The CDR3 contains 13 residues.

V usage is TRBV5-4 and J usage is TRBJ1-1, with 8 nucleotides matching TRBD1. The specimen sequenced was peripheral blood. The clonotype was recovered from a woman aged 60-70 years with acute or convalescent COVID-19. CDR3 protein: CASSLWTGTEAFF. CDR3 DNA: TGTGCCAGCAGCTTATGGACAGGGACTGAAGCTTTCTTT.